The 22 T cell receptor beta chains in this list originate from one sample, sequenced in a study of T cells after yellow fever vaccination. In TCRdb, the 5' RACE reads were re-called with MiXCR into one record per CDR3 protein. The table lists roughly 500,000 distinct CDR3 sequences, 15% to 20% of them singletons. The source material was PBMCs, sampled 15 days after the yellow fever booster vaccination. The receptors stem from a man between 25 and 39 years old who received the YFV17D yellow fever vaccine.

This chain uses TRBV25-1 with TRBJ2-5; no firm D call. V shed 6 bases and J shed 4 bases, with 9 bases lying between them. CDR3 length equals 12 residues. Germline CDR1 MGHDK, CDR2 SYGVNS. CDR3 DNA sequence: TGTGCCAGCAGACCCGACCGAGAGACCCAGTACTTC. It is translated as CASRPDRETQYF.

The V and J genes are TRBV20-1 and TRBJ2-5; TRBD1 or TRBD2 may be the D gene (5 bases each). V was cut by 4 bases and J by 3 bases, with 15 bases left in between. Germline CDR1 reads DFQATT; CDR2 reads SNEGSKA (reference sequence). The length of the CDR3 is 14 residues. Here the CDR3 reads CSANTGTAEETQYF. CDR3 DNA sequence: TGCAGTGCTAACACCGGGACCGCAGAAGAGACCCAGTACTTC.

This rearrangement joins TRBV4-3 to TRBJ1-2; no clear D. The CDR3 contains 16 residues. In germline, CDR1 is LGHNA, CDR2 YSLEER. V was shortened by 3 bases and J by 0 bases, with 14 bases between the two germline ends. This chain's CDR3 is CASSHRPKAPNYGYTF. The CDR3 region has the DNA TGCGCCAGCAGCCACAGACCTAAAGCCCCTAACTATGGCTACACCTTC.

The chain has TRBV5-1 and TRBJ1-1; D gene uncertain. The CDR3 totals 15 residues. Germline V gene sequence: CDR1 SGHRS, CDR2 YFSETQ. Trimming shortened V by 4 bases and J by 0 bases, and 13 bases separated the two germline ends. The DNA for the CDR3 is TGCGCCAGCAGCGGCCTCTCAGGAATGAACACTGAAGCTTTCTTT. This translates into CASSGLSGMNTEAFF.

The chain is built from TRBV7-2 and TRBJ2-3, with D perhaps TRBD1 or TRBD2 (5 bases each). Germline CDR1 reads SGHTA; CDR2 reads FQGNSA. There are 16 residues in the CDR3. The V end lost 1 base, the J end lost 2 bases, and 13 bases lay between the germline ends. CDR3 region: CASSLGGTQVTDTQYF. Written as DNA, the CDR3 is TGTGCCAGCAGCTTAGGGGGGACGCAGGTCACAGATACGCAGTATTTT.

The CDR3 nucleotides read TGTGCCTGGAGTGGACAGCAAAGTTGGTATGGCTACACCTTC. It is translated as CAWSGQQSWYGYTF. The chain couples TRBV30 to TRBJ1-2, with D maybe TRBD1 (5 bases). Germline CDR1 is GTSNPN and CDR2 is SVGIG (reference sequence). The CDR3 is made up of 14 amino acids. Deletions cut 1 base from V and 5 bases from J, with 14 bases between. Combining the CDR3 with reference TRBV30 and TRBJ1-2 gives the whole variable domain SQTIHQWPATLVQPVGSPLSLECTVEGTSNPNLYWYRQAAGRGLQLLFYSVGIGQISSEVPQNLSASRPQDRQFILSSKKLLLSDSGFYLCAWSGQQSWYGYTFGSGTRLTVV.

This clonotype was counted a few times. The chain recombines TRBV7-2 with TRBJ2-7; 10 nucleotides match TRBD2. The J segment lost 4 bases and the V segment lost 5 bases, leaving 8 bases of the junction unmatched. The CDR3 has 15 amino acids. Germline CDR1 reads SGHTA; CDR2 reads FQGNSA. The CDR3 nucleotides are TGTGCCAGCAGCCGATCTAGCGGGAGTGGGTACGAGCAGTACTTC. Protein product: CASSRSSGSGYEQYF.

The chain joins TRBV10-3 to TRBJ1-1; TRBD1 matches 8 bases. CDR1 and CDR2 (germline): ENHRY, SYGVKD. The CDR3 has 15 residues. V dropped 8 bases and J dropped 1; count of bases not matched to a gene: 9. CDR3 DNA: TGTGCCATCGGAGCAGGGGGCTCGAAGAACACTGAAGCTTTCTTT. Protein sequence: CAIGAGGSKNTEAFF.

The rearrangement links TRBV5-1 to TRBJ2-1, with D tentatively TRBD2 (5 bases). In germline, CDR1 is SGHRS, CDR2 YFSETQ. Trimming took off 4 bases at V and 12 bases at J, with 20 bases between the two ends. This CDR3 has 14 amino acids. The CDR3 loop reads CASSSGAILSGQFF. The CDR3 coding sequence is TGCGCCAGCAGCAGCGGAGCCATTCTTAGTGGGCAGTTCTTC.

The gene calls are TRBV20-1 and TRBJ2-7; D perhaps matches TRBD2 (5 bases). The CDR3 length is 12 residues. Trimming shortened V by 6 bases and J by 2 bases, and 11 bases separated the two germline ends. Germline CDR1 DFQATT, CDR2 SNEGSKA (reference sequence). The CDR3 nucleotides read TGCAGTGCCCACCCCGGGACCTACGAGCAGTACTTC. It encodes CSAHPGTYEQYF.

CDR3 coding DNA: TGTGCCAGCAGCTCAAGACTAGCGGGTGGGGAGACCCAGTACTTC. Translated, it gives CASSSRLAGGETQYF. The chain joins TRBV5-4 to TRBJ2-5; TRBD2 matches 10 bases. Germline V lookup: CDR1 SGHNT, CDR2 YYREEE (reference sequence). V shed 3 bases and J 5 bases; nucleotides not matched to a gene: 7. CDR3 length: 15 residues.

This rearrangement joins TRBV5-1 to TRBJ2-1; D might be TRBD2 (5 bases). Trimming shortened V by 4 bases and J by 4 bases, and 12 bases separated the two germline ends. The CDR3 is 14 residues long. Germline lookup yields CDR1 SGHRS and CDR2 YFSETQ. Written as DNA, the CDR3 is TGCGCCAGCAGCCGGGAAGTCCGATACAATGAGCAGTTCTTC. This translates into CASSREVRYNEQFF.

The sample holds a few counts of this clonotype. CDR3: CSAGGQGGGEQFF. The CDR3 DNA follows: TGCAGTGCTGGGGGGCAAGGGGGAGGGGAGCAGTTCTTC. The rearrangement links TRBV20-1 to TRBJ2-1; TRBD2 might be the D (7 bases). Germline V gene data show CDR1 as DFQATT and CDR2 as SNEGSKA (reference sequence). V lost 5 bases and J 10 bases, leaving 18 bases between the germline ends. The CDR3 has 13 amino acids.

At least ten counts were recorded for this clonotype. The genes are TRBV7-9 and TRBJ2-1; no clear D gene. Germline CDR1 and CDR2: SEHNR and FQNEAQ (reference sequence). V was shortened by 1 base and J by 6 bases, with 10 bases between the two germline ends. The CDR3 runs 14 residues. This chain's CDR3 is CASSLGPGPNEQFF. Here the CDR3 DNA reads TGTGCCAGCAGCTTAGGTCCCGGCCCCAATGAGCAGTTCTTC.

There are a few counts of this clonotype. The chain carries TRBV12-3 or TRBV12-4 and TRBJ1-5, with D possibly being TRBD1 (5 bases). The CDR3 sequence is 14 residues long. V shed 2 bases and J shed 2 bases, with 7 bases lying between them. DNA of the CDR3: TGTGCCAGCAGTTTAAAAGGGGGCAATCAGCCCCAGCATTTT. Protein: CASSLKGGNQPQHF.

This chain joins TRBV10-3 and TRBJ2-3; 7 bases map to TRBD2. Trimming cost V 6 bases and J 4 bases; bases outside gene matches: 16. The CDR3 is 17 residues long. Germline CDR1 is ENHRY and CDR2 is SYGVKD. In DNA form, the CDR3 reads TGTGCCATCAGGCCGAGTAGGGGTAAGACTAGCCCAGATACGCAGTATTTT. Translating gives CAIRPSRGKTSPDTQYF.

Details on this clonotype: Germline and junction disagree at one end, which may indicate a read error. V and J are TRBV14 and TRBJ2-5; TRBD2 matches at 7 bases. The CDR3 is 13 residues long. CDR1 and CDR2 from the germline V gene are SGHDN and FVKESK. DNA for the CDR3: TGTGCCAGCCGAGGGGACTATCGAGAGACCCGGTACTTC. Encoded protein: CASRGDYRETRYF. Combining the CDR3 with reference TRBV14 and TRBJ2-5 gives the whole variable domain EAGVTQFPSHSVIEKGQTVTLRCDPISGHDNLYWYRRVMGKEIKFLLHFVKESKQDESGMPNNRFLAERTGGTYSTLKVQPAELEDSGVYFCASRGDYRETRYFGPGTRLLVL.

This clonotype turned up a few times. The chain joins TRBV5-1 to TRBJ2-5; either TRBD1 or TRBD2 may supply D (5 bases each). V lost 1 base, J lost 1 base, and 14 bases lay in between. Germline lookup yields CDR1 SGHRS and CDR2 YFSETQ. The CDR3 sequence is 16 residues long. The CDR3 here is CASSLRGDAAQETQYF. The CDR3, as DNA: TGCGCCAGCAGCTTGAGAGGGGACGCAGCCCAAGAGACCCAGTACTTC.

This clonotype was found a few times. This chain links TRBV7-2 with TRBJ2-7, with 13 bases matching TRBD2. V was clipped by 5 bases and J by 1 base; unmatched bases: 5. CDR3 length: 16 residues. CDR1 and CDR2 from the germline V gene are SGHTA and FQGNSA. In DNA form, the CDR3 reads TGTGCCAGCAGCCCACGACTAGCGGGAGGATCCTACGAGCAGTACTTC. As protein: CASSPRLAGGSYEQYF. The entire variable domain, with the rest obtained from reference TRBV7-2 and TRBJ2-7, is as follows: GAGVSQSPSNKVTEKGKDVELRCDPISGHTALYWYRQSLGQGLEFLIYFQGNSAPDKSGLPSDRFSAERTGGSVSTLTIQRTQQEDSAVYLCASSPRLAGGSYEQYFGPGTRLTVT.

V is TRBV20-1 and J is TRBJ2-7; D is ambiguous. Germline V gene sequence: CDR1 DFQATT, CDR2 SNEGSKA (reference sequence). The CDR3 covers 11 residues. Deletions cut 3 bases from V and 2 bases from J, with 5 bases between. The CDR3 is CSARTAYEQYF. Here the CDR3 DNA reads TGCAGTGCTAGGACGGCCTACGAGCAGTACTTC.

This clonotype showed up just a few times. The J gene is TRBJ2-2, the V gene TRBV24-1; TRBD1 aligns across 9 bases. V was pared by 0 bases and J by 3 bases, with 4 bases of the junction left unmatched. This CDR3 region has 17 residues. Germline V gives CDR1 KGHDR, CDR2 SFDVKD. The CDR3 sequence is CATSDLTGQGDTGELFF. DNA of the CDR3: TGTGCCACCAGTGATTTGACGGGACAGGGTGACACCGGGGAGCTGTTTTTT.

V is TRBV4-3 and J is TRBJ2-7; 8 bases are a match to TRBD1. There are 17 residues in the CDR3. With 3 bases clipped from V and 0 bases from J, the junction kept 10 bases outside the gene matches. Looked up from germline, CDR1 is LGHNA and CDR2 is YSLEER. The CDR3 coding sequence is TGCGCCAGCAGCCAGGCCTGGGACAGGCGGTTCTCCTACGAGCAGTACTTC. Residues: CASSQAWDRRFSYEQYF.